Each of the 12 T cell receptor beta chains below was sequenced from the same sample in a study of monozygotic twins with inflammatory bowel disease. TCRdb re-analyzed the 5' RACE reads; it lists each CDR3 protein once, without DNA. Listed are some 170,000 distinct CDR3 sequences; roughly 3% falls within the top ten. The material sequenced was blood. These receptors were taken from a human donor with ulcerative colitis or Crohn's disease, or a healthy co-twin of an affected twin (not recorded which).

This chain uses TRBV12-3 or TRBV12-4 with TRBJ1-1; TCRdb's D call, TRBD1, is unchecked because there is no DNA. The CDR3 sequence is 14 residues long. This CDR3 is CASSPQRGNTEAFF.

The CDR3 spells CASSSTGWDAYNEQFF. The chain combines TRBV6-5 with TRBJ2-1; the TCRdb call, TRBD1, lacks DNA for checking. Germline V CDR1 and CDR2: MNHEY, SVGAGI. This CDR3 contains 16 residues.

The V gene is TRBV6-1, the J gene TRBJ1-2. Germline CDR1 MNHNS, CDR2 SASEGT. The CDR3 spans 13 residues. The CDR3 sequence: CASSEASGYGYTF.

The genes are TRBV5-6 and TRBJ2-7; TCRdb's D gene call, TRBD1, goes unchecked for lack of DNA. The CDR3 has 13 amino acids. Per the germline V gene, CDR1 is SGHDT and CDR2 is YYEEEE. This chain's CDR3 is CASSSQVSYEQYF.

The rearrangement joins TRBV6-1 to TRBJ2-1; TCRdb lists TRBD1, though no DNA is available to test this call. CDR1 and CDR2 from the germline V gene are MNHNS and SASEGT. CDR3 length: 16 residues. The CDR3: CASRKLQGPLYNEQFF.

The V call is TRBV20-1, the J call TRBJ1-3; TCRdb calls TRBD1, which cannot be checked without DNA. Germline values: CDR1 DFQATT, CDR2 SNEGSKA (reference sequence). The CDR3 extends over 16 amino acids. Here the CDR3 reads CSARYPVTVSGNTIYF.

The chain recombines TRBV12-3 or TRBV12-4 with TRBJ2-1; TCRdb's D call of TRBD2 is untestable without DNA. The CDR3 extends over 16 amino acids. The CDR3 reads CASRTTSGNFYNEQFF.

CDR3 amino acids: CAISEGGYNEQFF. The chain employs TRBV10-3 and TRBJ2-1. This CDR3 has 13 residues. Germline CDR1 reads ENHRY; CDR2 reads SYGVKD.

The rearrangement joins TRBV6-1 to TRBJ1-1; absent DNA, TCRdb's TRBD1 call cannot be checked. The germline V gene encodes CDR1 MNHNS and CDR2 SASEGT. There are 14 residues in the CDR3. CDR3 residues: CASRDRGRNTEAFF.

V gene TRBV10-3 combines with J gene TRBJ2-7; as DNA is missing, the TRBD2 call by TCRdb cannot be tested. The CDR3 has 13 amino acids. The V gene's germline CDR1 is ENHRY and CDR2 SYGVKD. This CDR3 is CAISVSSSYEQYF.

The chain's CDR3 is CASSFTGGPNYGYTF. This chain uses TRBV6-5 with TRBJ1-2; TCRdb picks TRBD1, but there is no DNA to check that call. This CDR3 has 15 residues. Germline V lookup: CDR1 MNHEY, CDR2 SVGAGI.

The chain uses TRBV20-1 and TRBJ2-7; TCRdb designates TRBD2, a call that cannot be tested without DNA. Germline CDR1 and CDR2: DFQATT and SNEGSKA (reference sequence). CDR3 length equals 14 residues. This CDR3 reads CSAREDYAPYEQYF.